This entry describes one T cell receptor (beta chain). What it recognizes is unknown. This entry is derived from a study of long-term antiretroviral therapy in people with HIV. Trimming removed 4 bases from V and 6 bases from J; junction bases left unmatched: 9. From germline, CDR1 is MGHRA and CDR2 YSYEKL. The CDR3 loop spans 15 amino acids. A v3.0 immunoSEQ assay was performed at survey level. Profiled with immunoSEQ multiplex PCR; TCRdb holds only in-frame clones, not every one. In the table there are 20,000 to 25,000 clones, roughly four fifths of which are singletons. Findings of the study overall: Participants lacked recorded data on ART adherence, viral resistance or therapy changes.

V is TRBV4-1 and J is TRBJ2-7, with 10 bases that match TRBD2. This receptor was identified in a man between 50 and 59 years old with HIV. Here the sequenced sample was unsorted PBMCs, taken 0.4 years after starting antiretroviral therapy. The CDR3 bases are TGCGCCAGCAGCCCCGGGATAGCGGGGGGCTCCGAGCAGTACTTC. Protein: CASSPGIAGGSEQYF.